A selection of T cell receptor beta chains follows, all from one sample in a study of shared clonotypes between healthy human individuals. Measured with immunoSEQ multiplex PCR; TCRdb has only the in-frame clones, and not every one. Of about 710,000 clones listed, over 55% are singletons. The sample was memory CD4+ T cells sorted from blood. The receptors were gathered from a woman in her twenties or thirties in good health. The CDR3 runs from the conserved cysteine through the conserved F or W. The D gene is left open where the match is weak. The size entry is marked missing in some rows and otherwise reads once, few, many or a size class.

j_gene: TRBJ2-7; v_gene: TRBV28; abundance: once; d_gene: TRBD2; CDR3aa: CASIPAGGPYEQYF; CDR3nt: TGTGCCAGCATACCAGCGGGAGGGCCCTACGAGCAGTACTTC
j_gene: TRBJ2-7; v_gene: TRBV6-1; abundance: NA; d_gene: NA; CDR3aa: CASSEGGANPYEQYF; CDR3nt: TGTGCCAGCAGTGAAGGCGGGGCAAATCCCTACGAGCAGTACTTC
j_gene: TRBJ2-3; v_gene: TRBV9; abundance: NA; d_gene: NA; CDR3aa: CASSFPSTDTQYF; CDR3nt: TGTGCCAGCAGCTTCCCTAGCACAGATACGCAGTATTTT
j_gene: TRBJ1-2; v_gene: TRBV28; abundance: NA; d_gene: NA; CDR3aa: CASSLLGGPNYGYTF; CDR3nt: TGTGCCAGCAGTTTATTAGGGGGGCCTAACTATGGCTACACCTTC
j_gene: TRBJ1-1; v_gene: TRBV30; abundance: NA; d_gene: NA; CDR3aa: CAWSVGDNTEAFF; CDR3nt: TGTGCCTGGAGTGTAGGGGACAACACTGAAGCTTTCTTT
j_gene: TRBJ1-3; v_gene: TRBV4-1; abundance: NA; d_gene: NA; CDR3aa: CASSQTPGTPSSGNTIYF; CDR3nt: TGCGCCAGCAGCCAGACCCCCGGGACTCCTAGCTCTGGAAACACCATATATTTT
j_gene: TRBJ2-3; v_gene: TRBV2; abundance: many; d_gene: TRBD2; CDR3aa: CASSEREISTDTQYF; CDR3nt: TGTGCCAGCAGTGAGCGGGAGATAAGCACAGATACGCAGTATTTT
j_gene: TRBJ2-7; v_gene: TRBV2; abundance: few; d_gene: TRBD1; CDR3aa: CASRGQGDEQYF; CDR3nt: TGTGCCAGCAGGGGACAGGGTGACGAGCAGTACTTC
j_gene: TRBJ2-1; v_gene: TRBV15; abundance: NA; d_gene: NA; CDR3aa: CATSRDQTSYNEQFF; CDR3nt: TGTGCCACCAGCAGAGATCAGACTAGCTACAATGAGCAGTTCTTC
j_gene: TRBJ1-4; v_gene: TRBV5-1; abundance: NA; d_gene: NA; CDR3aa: CASSFGREGEKLFF; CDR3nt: TGCGCCAGCAGCTTTGGCAGGGAGGGGGAAAAACTGTTTTTT
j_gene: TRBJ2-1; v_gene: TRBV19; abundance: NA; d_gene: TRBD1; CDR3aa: CASSTDRASEQFF; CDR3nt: TGTGCCAGTAGTACGGACAGGGCAAGTGAGCAGTTCTTC
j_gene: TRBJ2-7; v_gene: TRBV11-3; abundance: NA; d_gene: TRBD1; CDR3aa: CASSWGTGGNYEQYF; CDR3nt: TGTGCCAGCAGCTGGGGGACAGGGGGCAACTACGAGCAGTACTTC
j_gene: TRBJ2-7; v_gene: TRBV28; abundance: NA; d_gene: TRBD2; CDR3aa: CASSLGGVVNEQYF; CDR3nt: TGTGCCAGCAGTTTGGGAGGGGTGGTTAACGAGCAGTACTTC
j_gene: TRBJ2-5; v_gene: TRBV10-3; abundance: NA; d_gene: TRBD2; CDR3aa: CAISGAGGPETQYF; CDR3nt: TGTGCCATCTCTGGAGCGGGAGGGCCAGAGACCCAGTACTTC
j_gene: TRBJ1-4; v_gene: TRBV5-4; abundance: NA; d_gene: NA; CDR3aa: CASSRSGAREKLFF; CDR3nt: TGTGCCAGCAGCCGTTCGGGGGCTCGGGAAAAACTGTTTTTT
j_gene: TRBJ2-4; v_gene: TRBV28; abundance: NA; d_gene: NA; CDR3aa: CASSLLVPRTIQYF; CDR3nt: TGTGCCAGCAGTTTACTAGTTCCCCGAACCATTCAGTACTTC
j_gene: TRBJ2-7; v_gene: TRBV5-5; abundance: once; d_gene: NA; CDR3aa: CASSHPGQSSYEQYF; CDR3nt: TGTGCCAGCAGCCACCCGGGACAAAGCTCCTACGAGCAGTACTTC
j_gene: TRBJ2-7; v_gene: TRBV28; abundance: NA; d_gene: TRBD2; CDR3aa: CASSFLSGSSYEQYF; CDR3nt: TGTGCCAGCAGTTTTTTAAGCGGGAGCTCCTACGAGCAGTACTTC
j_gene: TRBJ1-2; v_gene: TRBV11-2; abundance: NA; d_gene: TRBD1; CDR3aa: CASSPRRTGYGYTF; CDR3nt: TGTGCCAGCAGCCCCCGGAGGACAGGGTATGGCTACACCTTC
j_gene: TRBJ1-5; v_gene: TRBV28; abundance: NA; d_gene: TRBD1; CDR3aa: CASSIDRGSPRNQPQHF; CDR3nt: TGTGCCAGCAGCATAGACAGGGGGTCACCCCGCAATCAGCCCCAGCATTTT
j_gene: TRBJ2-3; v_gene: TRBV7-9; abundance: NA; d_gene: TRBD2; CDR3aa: CASSSPSGRADTQYF; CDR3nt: TGTGCCAGCAGCTCCCCTAGCGGGAGGGCAGATACGCAGTATTTT
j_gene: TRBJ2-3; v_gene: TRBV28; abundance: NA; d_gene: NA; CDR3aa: CASSFRGRKDTQYF; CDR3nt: TGTGCCAGCAGTTTCAGGGGGAGGAAGGATACGCAGTATTTT
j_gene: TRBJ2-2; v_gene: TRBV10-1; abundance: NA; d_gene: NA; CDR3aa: CASQRGKNTGELFF; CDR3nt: TGCGCCAGCCAGAGGGGGAAAAACACCGGGGAGCTGTTTTTT
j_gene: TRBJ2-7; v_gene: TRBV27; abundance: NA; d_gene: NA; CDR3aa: CASSFRQRAYEQYF; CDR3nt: TGTGCCAGCAGTTTCCGACAGCGAGCCTACGAGCAGTACTTC
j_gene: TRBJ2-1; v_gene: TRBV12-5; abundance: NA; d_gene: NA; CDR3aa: CASGLGSGNEQFF; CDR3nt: TGTGCTAGTGGTTTGGGGAGCGGAAATGAGCAGTTCTTC
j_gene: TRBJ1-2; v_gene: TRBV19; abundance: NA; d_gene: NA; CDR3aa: CASSIRKGPTYGYTF; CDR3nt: TGTGCCAGTAGTATTCGGAAAGGGCCCACCTATGGCTACACCTTC
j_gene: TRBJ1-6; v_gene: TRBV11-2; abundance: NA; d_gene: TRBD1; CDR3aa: CASSLLQGALNSPLHF; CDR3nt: TGTGCCAGCAGCCTACTACAGGGGGCATTGAACTCACCCCTCCACTTT
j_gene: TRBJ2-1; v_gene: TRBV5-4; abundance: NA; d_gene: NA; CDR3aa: CASSLGGPNSYNEQFF; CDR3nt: TGTGCCAGCAGCTTGGGGGGACCCAACTCCTACAATGAGCAGTTCTTC
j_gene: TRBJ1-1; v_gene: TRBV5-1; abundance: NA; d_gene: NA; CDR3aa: CASSLEGGRNTEAFF; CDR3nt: TGCGCCAGCAGCTTGGAGGGGGGGCGCAACACTGAAGCTTTCTTT
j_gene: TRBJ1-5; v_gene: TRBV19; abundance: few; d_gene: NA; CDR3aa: CASSISVAGYSNQPQHF; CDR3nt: TGTGCCAGTAGTATTTCGGTGGCGGGATATAGCAATCAGCCCCAGCATTTT
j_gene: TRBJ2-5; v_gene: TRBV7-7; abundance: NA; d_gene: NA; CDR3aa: CASSAQGAETQYF; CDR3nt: TGTGCCAGCAGCGCGCAGGGAGCAGAGACCCAGTACTTC
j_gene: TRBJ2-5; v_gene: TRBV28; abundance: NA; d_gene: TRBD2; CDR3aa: CASSPEVLAGGTQYF; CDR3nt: TGTGCCAGCAGTCCCGAAGTACTAGCGGGAGGGACCCAGTACTTC
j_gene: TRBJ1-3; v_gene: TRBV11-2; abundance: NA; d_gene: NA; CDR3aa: CASSLGGGQRNTIYF; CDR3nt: TGTGCCAGCAGCTTAGGAGGCGGACAGAGAAACACCATATATTTT
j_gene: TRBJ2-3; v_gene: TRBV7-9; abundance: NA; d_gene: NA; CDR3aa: CASSLGRDSAGTDTQYF; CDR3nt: TGTGCCAGCAGCTTAGGGAGGGACTCGGCGGGCACAGATACGCAGTATTTT
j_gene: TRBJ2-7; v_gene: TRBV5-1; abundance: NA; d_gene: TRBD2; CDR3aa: CASSGTSPYEQYF; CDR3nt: TGCGCCAGCAGCGGGACTAGCCCCTACGAGCAGTACTTC
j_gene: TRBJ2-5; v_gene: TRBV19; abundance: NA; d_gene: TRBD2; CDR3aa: CASSPSGGGRQETQYF; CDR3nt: TGTGCCAGTAGCCCCAGCGGGGGGGGGCGCCAAGAGACCCAGTACTTC